Below, 2 T cell receptor beta chains from the same sample are listed, as sequenced in a study of T cells expressing NK-cell markers. Following a re-call of the 5' RACE reads, TCRdb has one entry per CDR3 protein and lacks DNA. Recorded for this sample: 200,000 to 300,000 distinct CDR3 sequences. Source material: blood T cells: a sorted CD56 or NKG2C T cell subset, CD4+ or CD8+ T cells, or bulk PBMC T cells (not recorded which). These receptors all come from a man younger than 30 in good health.

The V call is TRBV25-1, the J call TRBJ2-1; TCRdb lists TRBD2, though no DNA is available to test this call. This CDR3 contains 14 residues. CDR1 MGHDK and CDR2 SYGVNS come from the germline V gene. CDR3 loop: CASSDLAGRDEQFF.

The CDR3 loop is CASTPRDPVYEQYF. This chain connects TRBV6-2 or TRBV6-3 to TRBJ2-7; TCRdb lists TRBD1, though no DNA is available to test this call. The CDR3 is 14 amino acids. Germline V lookup: CDR1 MNHEY, CDR2 SVGEGT.